This passage covers 3 T cell receptor beta chains from one sample sequenced in a study of T cells in women clearing cervical HPV infection. Profiled with immunoSEQ multiplex PCR; TCRdb holds only in-frame clones, not every one. The listing records tens of thousands of clones. Sequenced input: blood buffy coat. Every receptor here comes from a woman aged 18 to 75 with a cervical HPV16 infection that either progressed to CIN3+ or cleared (not recorded which).

In regard to this clone: The missing CDR3 end, 3 residues past where the read stops, is filled in from the germline J gene. This rearrangement joins TRBV7-3 to TRBJ2-1, with a weak D call TRBD1 (6 bases). The CDR3 contains 13 residues. Germline-derived CDR1 and CDR2 are SGHTA and FQGTGA. Trimming cost V 1 base and J 8 bases, with 9 bases left between them. CDR3 in amino acids: CASSLNRVDEQFF. CDR3 DNA, as far as it was read: TGTGCCAGCAGCTTAAACAGGGTCGATGAG.

Comments on this clone: The CDR3 goes on 3 residues after the read ends, and that part is filled in from the germline J gene. The rearrangement links TRBV5-4 to TRBJ2-5; TRBD2 aligns across 10 bases. CDR1 SGHNT and CDR2 YYREEE come from the germline V gene (reference sequence). CDR3 length: 16 residues. V trimming: 3 bases; J trimming: 3 bases; junction bases outside the gene matches: 8. CDR3 DNA, as far as it was read: TGTGCCAGCAGCTCCAAGCGGGGGGGCCAGGAAGAGACC. The encoded protein is CASSSKRGGQEET. The entire CDR3 protein is CASSSKRGGQEETQYF.

A note on this clone: With the read ending 3 residues before the CDR3 end, the germline J gene is used to fill in that end. The J gene is TRBJ1-4, the V gene TRBV7-3, with D perhaps TRBD1 (6 bases). Germline V CDR1 and CDR2: SGHTA, FQGTGA. The CDR3 has 17 residues. The CDR3 sequence is CASSLTGPRDTSSPLFF. The DNA read from the CDR3 is TGTGCCAGCAGCTTAACTGGGCCCCGGGACACTTCTTCACCA.